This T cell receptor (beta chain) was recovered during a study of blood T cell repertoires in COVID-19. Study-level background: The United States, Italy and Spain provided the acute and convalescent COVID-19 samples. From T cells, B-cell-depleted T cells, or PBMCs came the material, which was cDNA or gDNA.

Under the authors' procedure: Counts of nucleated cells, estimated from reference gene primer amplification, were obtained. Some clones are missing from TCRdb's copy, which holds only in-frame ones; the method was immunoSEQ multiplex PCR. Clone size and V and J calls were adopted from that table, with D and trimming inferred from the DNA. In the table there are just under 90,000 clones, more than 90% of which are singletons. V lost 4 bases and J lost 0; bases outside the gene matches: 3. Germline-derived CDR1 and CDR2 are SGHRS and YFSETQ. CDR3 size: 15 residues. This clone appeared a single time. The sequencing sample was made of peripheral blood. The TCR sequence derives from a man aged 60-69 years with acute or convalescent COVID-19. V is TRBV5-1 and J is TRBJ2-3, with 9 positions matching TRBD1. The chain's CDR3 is CASSRQGGSTDTQYF. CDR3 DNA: TGCGCCAGCAGCCGACAGGGGGGGAGCACAGATACGCAGTATTTT.